These T cell receptor beta chains were read from a single sample in a study of cytomegalovirus exposure and HLA in healthy donors. Sequenced by immunoSEQ multiplex PCR; TCRdb stores in-frame clones only, minus some. The sample carries roughly 78,000 clones, about 66% recorded once. Material: PBMCs. These receptors all come from a man aged 40-49 years in good health and CMV-seropositive. CDR3s include the opening cysteine and the closing phenylalanine or tryptophan. Each record gives: D gene, J gene, V gene, CDR3 length, clone size, CDR3 protein, CDR3 DNA. The D gene is left open where the match is weak. Expanded clones get a size class; other rows say once, few or many, or leave the size out.

NA,TRBJ2-7,TRBV28,13,few,CAIESRGYSEQYF,TGTGCCATAGAGAGCAGGGGATATAGCGAGCAGTACTTC
TRBD1,TRBJ2-7,TRBV7-6,14,NA,CASSLGTGYYEQYF,TGTGCCAGCAGCTTAGGGACAGGGTACTACGAGCAGTACTTC
NA,TRBJ1-2,TRBV21-1,18,NA,CASSKERGRRQGAPRIGF,TGTGCCAGCAGCAAAGAAAGGGGGAGGAGACAGGGGGCGCCTCGTATAGGATTC
NA,TRBJ2-7,TRBV11-3,15,NA,CASSQRQKGAYEQYF,TGTGCCAGCAGTCAGAGGCAGAAGGGGGCCTACGAGCAGTACTTC
TRBD1,TRBJ1-1,TRBV7-9,18,few,CASSSRDAGGKPNTEAFF,TGTGCCAGCAGCTCCCGTGACGCAGGGGGAAAGCCGAACACTGAAGCTTTCTTT
TRBD1,TRBJ2-7,TRBV28,14,NA,CASSLTGDGYEQYF,TGTGCCAGCAGCCTAACAGGGGACGGTTACGAGCAGTACTTC
NA,TRBJ1-2,TRBV21-1,19,NA,CASSKVFLTKLTGPYGYTF,TGTGCCAGCAGCAAAGTATTCCTAACCAAATTAACAGGGCCGTATGGCTACACCTTC
TRBD2,TRBJ2-1,TRBV29-1,15,few,CSVEDPGLAGAGEFF,TGCAGCGTTGAAGACCCGGGACTAGCGGGGGCCGGGGAGTTCTTC
NA,TRBJ2-5,TRBV21-1,14,NA,CASSARTGRETQYF,TGTGCCAGCAGCGCCCGGACAGGGCGGGAGACCCAGTACTTC
NA,TRBJ1-1,TRBV5-1,15,many,CASSPDTGIDTEAFF,TGCGCCAGCAGCCCGGACACAGGGATAGATACTGAAGCTTTCTTT
TRBD1,TRBJ1-6,TRBV9,15,NA,CASSARDRENSPLHF,TGTGCCAGCAGCGCCAGGGACAGGGAGAATTCACCCCTCCACTTT
NA,TRBJ1-2,TRBV5-1,15,few,CASSTLGAEREGYTF,TGTGCCAGCAGTACCCTAGGAGCCGAAAGAGAAGGCTACACCTTC
NA,TRBJ1-2,TRBV29-1,13,NA,CSVEDPTGYGYTF,TGCAGCGTTGAAGATCCGACAGGTTATGGCTACACCTTC
NA,TRBJ2-1,TRBV6-5,14,NA,CASSFRDVDNEQFF,TGTGCCAGCAGCTTCAGGGATGTCGACAATGAGCAGTTCTTC
NA,TRBJ1-2,TRBV7-2,15,NA,CASSLAPTVNYGYTF,TGTGCCAGCAGCTTAGCGCCGACAGTTAACTATGGCTACACCTTC
NA,TRBJ2-3,TRBV30,11,NA,CAWSVRDTQYF,TGTGCCTGGAGTGTGCGGGATACACAGTATTTT
NA,TRBJ1-4,TRBV7-8,15,NA,CASSLAWQGNEKLFF,TGTGCCAGCAGCTTAGCTTGGCAGGGGAATGAAAAACTGTTTTTT
NA,TRBJ1-4,TRBV25-1,15,NA,CASSDPHRTNEKLFF,TGTGCCAGCAGTGACCCGCACAGAACTAATGAAAAACTGTTTTTT
NA,TRBJ2-3,TRBV7-2,14,NA,CASSLTPSTDTQYF,TGTGCCAGCAGCCTAACCCCGAGCACAGATACGCAGTATTTT
TRBD1,TRBJ1-4,TRBV6-1,16,NA,CASSVLPGTGGEKLFF,TGTGCCAGCAGTGTACTCCCCGGGACAGGGGGCGAAAAACTGTTTTTT
TRBD1,TRBJ1-2,TRBV18,14,NA,CASSRQGGDYGYTF,TGTGCCAGCTCACGACAGGGAGGCGACTATGGCTACACCTTC
NA,TRBJ2-7,TRBV2,16,NA,CASRDRRAGAPYEQYF,TGTGCCAGCAGAGACCGGCGGGCAGGGGCCCCCTACGAGCAGTACTTC
NA,TRBJ2-6,TRBV5-1,16,NA,CASSSSGEAGANVLTF,TGCGCCAGCAGCTCCTCGGGGGAGGCTGGGGCCAACGTCCTGACTTTC
TRBD2,TRBJ2-3,TRBV28,17,NA,CASSSHPGGGRGDTQYF,TGTGCCAGCAGTTCCCATCCGGGGGGGGGCAGGGGAGATACGCAGTATTTT
TRBD1,TRBJ1-1,TRBV5-1,14,few,CASSGGQANTEAFF,TGCGCCAGCAGCGGGGGACAGGCCAACACTGAAGCTTTCTTT
NA,TRBJ1-4,TRBV6-5,13,NA,CASSPGLNEKLFF,TGTGCCAGCAGTCCAGGCCTTAATGAAAAACTGTTTTTT
NA,TRBJ1-4,TRBV27,14,NA,CASSFGSTNEKLFF,TGTGCCAGCAGTTTCGGGTCAACTAATGAAAAACTGTTTTTT
NA,TRBJ1-1,TRBV6-1,16,NA,CASSGLLDRWDTEAFF,TGTGCCAGCAGTGGGCTACTCGACAGGTGGGACACTGAAGCTTTCTTT
TRBD1,TRBJ1-4,TRBV10-3,17,NA,CAIRAGTGGMTNEKLFF,TGTGCCATCAGGGCCGGGACAGGGGGCATGACTAATGAAAAACTGTTTTTT
TRBD1,TRBJ2-1,TRBV14,16,NA,CASSQRRDRGYNEQFF,TGTGCCAGCAGCCAACGCCGGGACAGGGGCTACAATGAGCAGTTCTTC
NA,TRBJ1-3,TRBV4-3,13,NA,CASSPVVGNTIYF,TGCGCCAGCAGCCCCGTTGTTGGAAACACCATATATTTT
TRBD1,TRBJ1-1,TRBV6-1,12,NA,CATQLDRAGAFF,TGTGCCACCCAACTCGACAGGGCCGGAGCTTTCTTT
NA,TRBJ2-3,TRBV7-8,13,NA,CASSFTRGNTQYF,TGTGCCAGCAGCTTTACGCGGGGCAATACGCAGTATTTT
TRBD1,TRBJ1-1,TRBV6-1,14,NA,CASSRQGQGTEAFF,TGTGCCAGCAGTCGACAGGGGCAGGGAACTGAAGCTTTCTTT
NA,TRBJ2-3,TRBV4-1,14,once,CASRIRAPADTQYF,TGCGCCAGCAGGATCAGGGCTCCCGCAGATACGCAGTATTTT
TRBD1,TRBJ1-4,TRBV18,13,NA,CASSPGQYEKLFF,TGTGCCAGCTCACCGGGACAGTATGAAAAACTGTTTTTT
TRBD1,TRBJ2-3,TRBV7-2,15,NA,CASSRTTGRWDTQYF,TGTGCCAGCAGCCGCACGACAGGGCGGTGGGATACGCAGTATTTT